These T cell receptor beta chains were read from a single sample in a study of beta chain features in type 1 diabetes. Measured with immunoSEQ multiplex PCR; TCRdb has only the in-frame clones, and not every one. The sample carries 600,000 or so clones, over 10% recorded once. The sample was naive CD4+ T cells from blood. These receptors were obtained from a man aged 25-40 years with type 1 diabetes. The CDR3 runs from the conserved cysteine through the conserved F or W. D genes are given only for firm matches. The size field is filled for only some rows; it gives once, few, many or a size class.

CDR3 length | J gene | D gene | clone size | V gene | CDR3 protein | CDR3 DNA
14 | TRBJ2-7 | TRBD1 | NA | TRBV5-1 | CASSLGQGAYEQYF | TGCGCCAGCAGCCTAGGACAGGGTGCCTACGAGCAGTACTTC
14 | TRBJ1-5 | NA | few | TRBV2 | CASSGGANNQPQHF | TGTGCCAGCAGTGGAGGGGCTAACAATCAGCCCCAGCATTTT
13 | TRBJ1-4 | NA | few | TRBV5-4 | CASSLSGNEKLFF | TGTGCCAGCAGTCTCTCCGGCAATGAAAAACTGTTTTTT
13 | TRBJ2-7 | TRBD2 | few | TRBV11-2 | CASGGGIAYEQYF | TGTGCCAGCGGCGGGGGGATCGCCTACGAGCAGTACTTC
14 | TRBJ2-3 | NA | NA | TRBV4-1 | CASTPGVSTDTQYF | TGCGCCAGCACCCCTGGGGTGAGCACAGATACGCAGTATTTT
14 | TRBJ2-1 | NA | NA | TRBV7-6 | CASSLHNSYNEQFF | TGTGCCAGCAGCTTACATAACTCCTACAATGAGCAGTTCTTC
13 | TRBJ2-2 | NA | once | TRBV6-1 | CAGQDQVGGELFF | TGTGCCGGCCAAGACCAAGTCGGCGGGGAGCTGTTTTTT
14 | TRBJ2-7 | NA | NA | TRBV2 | CASSEGNSVYEQYF | TGTGCCAGCAGTGAAGGGAATTCTGTTTACGAGCAGTACTTC
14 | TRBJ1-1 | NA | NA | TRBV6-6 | CASSARGFNTEAFF | TGTGCCAGCAGTGCCAGGGGTTTTAACACTGAAGCTTTCTTT
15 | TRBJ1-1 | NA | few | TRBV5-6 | CASSNGRQEYTEAFF | TGTGCCAGCAGCAATGGGAGACAGGAATACACTGAAGCTTTCTTT
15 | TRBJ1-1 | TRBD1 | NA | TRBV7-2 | CASSFQGARNTEAFF | TGTGCCAGCAGCTTCCAGGGGGCCAGGAACACTGAAGCTTTCTTT
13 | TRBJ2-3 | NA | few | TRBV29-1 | CSVVRGSTDTQYF | TGCAGCGTTGTACGCGGGAGCACAGATACGCAGTATTTT
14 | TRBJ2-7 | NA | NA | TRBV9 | CASSVRQDSYEQYF | TGTGCCAGCAGCGTGAGACAGGACTCCTACGAGCAGTACTTC
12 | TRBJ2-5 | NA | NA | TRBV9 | CASGKGVETQYF | TGTGCCAGCGGTAAGGGTGTGGAGACCCAGTACTTC
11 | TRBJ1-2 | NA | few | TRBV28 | CAIPAPNGYTF | TGTGCCATCCCAGCCCCGAATGGCTACACCTTC
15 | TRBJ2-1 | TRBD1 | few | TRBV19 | CASSMGTGIYNEQFF | TGTGCCAGTAGTATGGGGACAGGGATCTACAATGAGCAGTTCTTC
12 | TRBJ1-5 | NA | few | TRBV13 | CASSLRSQPQHF | TGTGCCAGCAGCCTGAGAAGTCAGCCCCAGCATTTT
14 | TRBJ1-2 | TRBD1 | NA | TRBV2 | CASSTDRSTYGYTF | TGTGCCAGCAGTACGGACAGGTCGACCTATGGCTACACCTTC
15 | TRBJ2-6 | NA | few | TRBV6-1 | CASTLGISGANVLTF | TGTGCCAGCACCCTGGGGATATCTGGGGCCAACGTCCTGACTTTC
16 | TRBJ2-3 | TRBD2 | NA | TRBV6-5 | CASSSRFSGGRDTQYF | TGTGCCAGCAGTTCCCGTTTTAGCGGGGGACGGGATACGCAGTATTTT
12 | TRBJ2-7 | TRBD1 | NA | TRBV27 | CASSRQGYEQYF | TGTGCCAGCAGTAGACAGGGCTACGAGCAGTACTTC
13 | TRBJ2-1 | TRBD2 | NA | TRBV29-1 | CSVEAGGPSEQFF | TGCAGCGTTGAGGCGGGGGGGCCGAGCGAGCAGTTCTTC
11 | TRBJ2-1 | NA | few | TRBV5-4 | CASSISIEQFF | TGTGCCAGCAGCATCTCGATCGAGCAGTTCTTC
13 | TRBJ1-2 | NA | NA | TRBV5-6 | CASSLDGNYGYTF | TGTGCCAGCAGCTTGGACGGGAACTATGGCTACACCTTC
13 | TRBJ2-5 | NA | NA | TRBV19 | CASSWARGETQYF | TGTGCCAGTAGTTGGGCTAGGGGAGAGACCCAGTACTTC
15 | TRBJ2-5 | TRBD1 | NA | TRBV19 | CASSPSRTGGETQYF | TGTGCCAGTAGTCCTAGTCGGACAGGGGGCGAGACCCAGTACTTC
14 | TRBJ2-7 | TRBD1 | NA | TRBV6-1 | CASRTGTGGVEQYF | TGTGCCAGCCGCACCGGGACAGGGGGCGTAGAGCAGTACTTC
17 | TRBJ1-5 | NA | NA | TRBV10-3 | CAISESRVGAQSQPQHF | TGTGCCATCAGTGAGTCTAGGGTTGGGGCACAATCCCAGCCCCAGCATTTT
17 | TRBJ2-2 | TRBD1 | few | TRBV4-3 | CASSRQQQGAKSGELFF | TGCGCCAGCAGCCGACAACAACAGGGGGCCAAATCAGGGGAGCTGTTTTTT
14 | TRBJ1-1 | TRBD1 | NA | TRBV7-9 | CASSSDRGLAEAFF | TGTGCCAGCAGCAGCGACAGGGGGTTGGCTGAAGCTTTCTTT
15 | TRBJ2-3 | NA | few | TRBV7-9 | CASSLAGLSTDTQYF | TGTGCCAGCAGCTTAGCGGGCCTTAGCACAGATACGCAGTATTTT
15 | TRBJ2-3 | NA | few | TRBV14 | CASSPRGAPGDTQYF | TGTGCCAGCAGCCCAAGGGGAGCCCCGGGAGATACGCAGTATTTT
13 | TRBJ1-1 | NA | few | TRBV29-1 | CSVATGMNTEAFF | TGCAGCGTCGCTACAGGGATGAACACTGAAGCTTTCTTT
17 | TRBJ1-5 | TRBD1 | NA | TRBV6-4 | CASSDLPGQFCNQPQHF | TGTGCCAGCAGTGACTTACCGGGACAGTTTTGCAATCAGCCCCAGCATTTT
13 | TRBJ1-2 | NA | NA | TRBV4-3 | CASSQDRTYGYTF | TGCGCCAGCAGCCAAGATCGCACCTATGGCTACACCTTC
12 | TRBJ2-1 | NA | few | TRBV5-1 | CASSLGRGEQFF | TGCGCCAGCAGCCTGGGTCGGGGTGAGCAGTTCTTC
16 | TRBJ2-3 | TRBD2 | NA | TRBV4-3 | CASSPMERGSTDTQYF | TGCGCCAGCAGCCCGATGGAGCGGGGGAGCACAGATACGCAGTATTTT
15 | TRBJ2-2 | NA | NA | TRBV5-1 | CASSQTVPNTGELFF | TGCGCCAGCAGTCAGACGGTACCGAACACCGGGGAGCTGTTTTTT
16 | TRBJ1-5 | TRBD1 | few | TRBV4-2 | CASSQDDRGRNQPQHF | TGTGCCAGCAGCCAAGACGACAGGGGGCGGAATCAGCCCCAGCATTTT
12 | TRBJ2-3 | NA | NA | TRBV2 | CASRGPTDTQYF | TGTGCCAGCAGGGGACCCACAGATACGCAGTATTTT